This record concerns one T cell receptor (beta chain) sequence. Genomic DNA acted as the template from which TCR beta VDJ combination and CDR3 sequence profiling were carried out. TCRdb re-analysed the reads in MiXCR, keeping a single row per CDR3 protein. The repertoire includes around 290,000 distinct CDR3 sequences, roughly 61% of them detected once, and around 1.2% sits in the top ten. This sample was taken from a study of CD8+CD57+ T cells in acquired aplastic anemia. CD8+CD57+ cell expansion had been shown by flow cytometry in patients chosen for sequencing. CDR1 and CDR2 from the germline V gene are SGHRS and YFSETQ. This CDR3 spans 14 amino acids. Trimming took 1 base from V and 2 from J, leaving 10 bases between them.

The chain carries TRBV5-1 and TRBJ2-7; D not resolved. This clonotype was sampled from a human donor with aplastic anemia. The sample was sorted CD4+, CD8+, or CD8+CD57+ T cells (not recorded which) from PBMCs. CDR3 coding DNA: TGCGCCAGCAGCTTGTATCCTCCCCCCTACGAGCAGTACTTC. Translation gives CASSLYPPPYEQYF. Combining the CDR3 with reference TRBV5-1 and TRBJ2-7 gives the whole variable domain KAGVTQTPRYLIKTRGQQVTLSCSPISGHRSVSWYQQTPGQGLQFLFEYFSETQRNKGNFPGRFSGRQFSNSRSEMNVSTLELGDSALYLCASSLYPPPYEQYFGPGTRLTVT.